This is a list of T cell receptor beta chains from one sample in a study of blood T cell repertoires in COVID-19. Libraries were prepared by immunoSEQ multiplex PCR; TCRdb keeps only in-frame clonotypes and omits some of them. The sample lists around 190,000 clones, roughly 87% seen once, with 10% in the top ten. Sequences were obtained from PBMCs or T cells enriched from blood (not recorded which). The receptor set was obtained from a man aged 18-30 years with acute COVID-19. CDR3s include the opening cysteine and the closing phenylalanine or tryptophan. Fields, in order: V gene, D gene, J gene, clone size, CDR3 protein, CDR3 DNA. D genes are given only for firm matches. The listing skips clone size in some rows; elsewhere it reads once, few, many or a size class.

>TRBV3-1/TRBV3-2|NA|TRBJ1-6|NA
CASSQDPTVTANSPLHF
TGTGCCAGCAGCCAAGACCCCACCGTGACAGCAAATTCACCCCTCCACTTT
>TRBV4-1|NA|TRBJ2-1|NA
CASSLRADNYNEQFF
TGCGCCAGCAGCCTAAGGGCGGACAACTACAATGAGCAGTTCTTC
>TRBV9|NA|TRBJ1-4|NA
CASSVDLGGVTNEKLFF
TGTGCCAGCAGCGTAGACTTGGGGGGAGTAACTAATGAAAAACTGTTTTTT
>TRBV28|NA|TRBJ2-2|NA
CASSFSGTGELFF
TGTGCCAGCAGTTTTTCGGGGACCGGGGAGCTGTTTTTT
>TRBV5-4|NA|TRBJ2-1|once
CASSLGAGQNNEQFF
TGTGCCAGCAGCTTGGGAGCGGGTCAAAACAATGAGCAGTTCTTC
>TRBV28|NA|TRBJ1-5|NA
CASSNRAYSNQPQHF
TGTGCCAGCAGTAACAGGGCATATAGCAATCAGCCCCAGCATTTT
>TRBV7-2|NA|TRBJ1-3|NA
CASSGSLQSSGNTIYF
TGTGCCAGCAGCGGCAGCCTACAGAGCTCTGGAAACACCATATATTTT
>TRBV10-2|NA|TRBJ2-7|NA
CASRETGSSSYEQYF
TGCGCCAGCAGGGAAACAGGGTCATCCTCCTACGAGCAGTACTTC
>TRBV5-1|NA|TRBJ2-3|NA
CASSLAARGRGTDTQYF
TGCGCCAGCAGCTTGGCCGCCAGAGGCAGGGGAACAGATACGCAGTATTTT
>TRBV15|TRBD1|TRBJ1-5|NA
CATSRTGSPLYSNQPQHF
TGTGCCACCAGCCGGACAGGGTCGCCCCTATATAGCAATCAGCCCCAGCATTTT
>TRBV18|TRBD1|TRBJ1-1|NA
CASSPRDRWTTEAFF
TGTGCCAGCTCACCCCGGGACAGGTGGACCACTGAAGCTTTCTTT
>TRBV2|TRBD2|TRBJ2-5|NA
CASRGWTSGVGAQYF
TGTGCCAGCAGAGGTTGGACTAGCGGAGTTGGGGCCCAGTACTTC
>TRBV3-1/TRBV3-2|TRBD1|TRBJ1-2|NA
CASSQRETGDIYGYTF
TGTGCCAGCAGCCAAAGGGAGACAGGGGACATCTATGGCTACACCTTC
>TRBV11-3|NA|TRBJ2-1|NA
CASSLASGNEQFF
TGTGCCAGCAGCTTAGCGAGCGGCAATGAGCAGTTCTTC
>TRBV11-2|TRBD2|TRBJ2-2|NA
CASSFRTSGSGELFF
TGTGCCAGCAGCTTTCGGACTAGCGGGTCCGGGGAGCTGTTTTTT
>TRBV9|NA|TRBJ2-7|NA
CASSVGTASYEQYF
TGTGCCAGCAGCGTAGGAACAGCCTCCTACGAGCAGTACTTC
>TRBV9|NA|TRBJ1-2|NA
CASSVEGGYGYTF
TGTGCCAGCAGCGTAGAGGGGGGGTATGGCTACACCTTC
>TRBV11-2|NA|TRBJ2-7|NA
CASSLELAHEQYF
TGTGCCAGCAGCTTAGAACTTGCGCACGAGCAGTACTTC
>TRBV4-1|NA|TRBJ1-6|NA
CASSQVYRQDNSPLHF
TGCGCCAGCAGCCAAGTTTATCGGCAGGATAATTCACCCCTCCACTTT
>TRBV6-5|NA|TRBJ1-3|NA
CASSRGQLYGNTIYF
TGTGCCAGCAGCCGCGGACAGCTGTATGGAAACACCATATATTTT
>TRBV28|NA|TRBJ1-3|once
CASSGPGHNGNTIYF
TGTGCCAGCAGCGGACCGGGACACAATGGAAACACCATATATTTT
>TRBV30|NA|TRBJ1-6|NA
CAWSREGTSPLHF
TGTGCCTGGAGTAGGGAGGGGACCTCACCCCTCCACTTT
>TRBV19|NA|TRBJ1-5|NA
CASHARDSPPQHF
TGTGCCAGTCATGCCCGAGACTCCCCGCCCCAGCATTTT
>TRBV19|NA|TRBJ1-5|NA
CASSLRGLRDQPQHF
TGTGCCAGTAGCCTTCGGGGGTTGAGGGATCAGCCCCAGCATTTT
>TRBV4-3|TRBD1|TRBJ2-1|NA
CASSQRFGQGAISYNEQFF
TGCGCCAGCAGCCAAAGGTTCGGCCAGGGGGCAATCTCCTACAATGAGCAGTTCTTC
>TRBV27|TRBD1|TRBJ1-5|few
CASKQTGAFDQPQHF
TGTGCCAGCAAACAGACAGGGGCCTTCGATCAGCCCCAGCATTTT
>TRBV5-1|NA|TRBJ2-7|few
CASSLAPGSYEQYF
TGCGCCAGCAGCTTGGCCCCAGGTTCCTACGAGCAGTACTTC
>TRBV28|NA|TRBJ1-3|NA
CASSPLERTGNTIYF
TGTGCCAGCAGTCCTTTGGAGAGGACTGGAAACACCATATATTTT
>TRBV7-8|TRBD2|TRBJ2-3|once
CATGPAGRTDTQYF
TGTGCCACTGGACCAGCGGGACGCACAGATACGCAGTATTTT
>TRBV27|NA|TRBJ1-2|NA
CASSLAGPINYGYTF
TGTGCCAGCAGTTTAGCGGGACCTATAAACTATGGCTACACCTTC
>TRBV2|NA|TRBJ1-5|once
CASSNGRGDQPQHF
TGTGCCAGCTCGAATGGCAGGGGAGACCAGCCCCAGCATTTT
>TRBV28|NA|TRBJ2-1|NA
CASSPLARNEQFF
TGTGCCAGCAGCCCGCTAGCGCGCAATGAGCAGTTCTTC
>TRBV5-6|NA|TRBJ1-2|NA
CASSLAGVGGYTF
TGTGCCAGCAGCTTGGCAGGGGTCGGAGGCTACACCTTC
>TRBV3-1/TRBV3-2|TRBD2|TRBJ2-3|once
CASSQASGSSLDTQYF
TGTGCCAGCAGCCAAGCTAGCGGGAGTTCTTTGGATACGCAGTATTTT
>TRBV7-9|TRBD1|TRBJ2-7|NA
CASIPGTGGYEQYF
TGTGCCAGCATTCCCGGGACAGGGGGTTACGAGCAGTACTTC
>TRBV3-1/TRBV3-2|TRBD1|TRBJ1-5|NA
CASSHGSRDRNQPQHF
TGTGCCAGCAGCCACGGCTCCCGGGACAGAAATCAGCCCCAGCATTTT
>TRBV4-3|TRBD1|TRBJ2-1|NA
CASSQGTGEPNEQFF
TGCGCCAGCAGCCAAGGGACAGGGGAGCCAAATGAGCAGTTCTTC
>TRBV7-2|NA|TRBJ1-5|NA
CASSLDRENQPQHF
TGTGCCAGCAGCTTAGACAGGGAGAATCAGCCCCAGCATTTT
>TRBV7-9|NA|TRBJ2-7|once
CASSHDRADSW
TGTGCCAGCAGCCACGACAGAGCCGATTCCTGG
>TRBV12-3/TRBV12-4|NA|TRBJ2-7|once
CASSPTSYEQYF
TGTGCCAGCAGCCCAACAAGTTACGAGCAGTACTTC
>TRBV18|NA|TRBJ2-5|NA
CASSSARGQETQYF
TGTGCCAGCTCGTCCGCCAGGGGCCAAGAGACCCAGTACTTC
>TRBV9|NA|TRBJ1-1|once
CASSVDSAGMNTEAFF
TGTGCCAGCAGCGTAGATTCTGCAGGGATGAACACTGAAGCTTTCTTT
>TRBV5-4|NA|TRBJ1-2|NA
CASSAAWDTNYGYTF
TGTGCCAGCAGCGCCGCCTGGGACACGAACTATGGCTACACCTTC
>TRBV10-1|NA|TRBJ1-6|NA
CASSGSRADSPLHF
TGCGCCAGCAGTGGGAGCAGGGCCGATTCACCCCTCCACTTT
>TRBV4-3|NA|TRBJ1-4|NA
CASSLQGSEKLFF
TGCGCCAGCAGTCTACAAGGGAGTGAAAAACTGTTTTTT
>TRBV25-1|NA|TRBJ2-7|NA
CASSESKGELYEQYF
TGTGCCAGCAGTGAATCTAAGGGGGAGCTTTACGAGCAGTACTTC
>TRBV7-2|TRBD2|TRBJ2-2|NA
CASSLVGGLAGITGELFF
TGTGCCAGCAGCTTAGTGGGGGGGTTGGCAGGGATCACCGGGGAGCTGTTTTTT
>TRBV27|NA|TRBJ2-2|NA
CASSISGLGTGELFF
TGTGCCAGCAGTATCAGCGGGCTGGGTACCGGGGAGCTGTTTTTT
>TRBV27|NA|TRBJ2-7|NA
CASTQAFGGGLYEQYF
TGTGCCAGCACCCAAGCATTTGGGGGAGGACTCTACGAGCAGTACTTC
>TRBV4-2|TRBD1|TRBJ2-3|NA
CASSQGDRDLTDTQYF
TGTGCCAGCAGCCAGGGGGACAGGGACCTAACAGATACGCAGTATTTT